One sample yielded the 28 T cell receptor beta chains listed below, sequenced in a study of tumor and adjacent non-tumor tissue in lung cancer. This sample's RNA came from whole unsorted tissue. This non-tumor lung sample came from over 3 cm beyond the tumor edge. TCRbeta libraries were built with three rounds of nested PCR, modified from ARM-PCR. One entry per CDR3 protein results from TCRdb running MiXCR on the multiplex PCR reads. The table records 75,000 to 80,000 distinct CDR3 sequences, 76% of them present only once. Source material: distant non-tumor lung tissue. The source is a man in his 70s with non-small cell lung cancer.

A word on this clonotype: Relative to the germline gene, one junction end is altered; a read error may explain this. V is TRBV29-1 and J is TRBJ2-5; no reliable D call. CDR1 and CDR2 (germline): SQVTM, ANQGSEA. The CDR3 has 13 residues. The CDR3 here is CGMADRFQEIQYF. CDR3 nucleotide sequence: TGCGGCATGGCCGATAGGTTCCAAGAGATCCAGTACTTC. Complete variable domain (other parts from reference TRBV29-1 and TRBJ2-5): SAVISQKPSRDICQRGTSLTIQCQVDSQVTMMFWYRQQPGQSLTLIATANQGSEATYESGFVIDKFPISRPNLTFSTLTVSNMSPEDSSIYLCGMADRFQEIQYFGPGTRLLVL.

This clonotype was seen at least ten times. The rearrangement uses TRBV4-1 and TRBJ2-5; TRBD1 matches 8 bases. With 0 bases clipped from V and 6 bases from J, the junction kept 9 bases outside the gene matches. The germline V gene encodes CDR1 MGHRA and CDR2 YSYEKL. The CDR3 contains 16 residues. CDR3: CASSQEPTGVSKTQYF. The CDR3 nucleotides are TGCGCCAGCAGCCAAGAGCCGACAGGGGTCTCGAAGACCCAGTACTTC.

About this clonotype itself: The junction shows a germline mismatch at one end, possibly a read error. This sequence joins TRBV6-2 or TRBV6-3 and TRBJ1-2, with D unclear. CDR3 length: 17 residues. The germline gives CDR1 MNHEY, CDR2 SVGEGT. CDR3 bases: TGTGTCAGCAGTTACCCTCGCCGGGAGAACGTTAACTATGACTACACCTTC. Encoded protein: CVSSYPRRENVNYDYTF.

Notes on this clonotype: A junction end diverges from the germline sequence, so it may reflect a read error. For the CDR3, the DNA is TGTGTCAGCAGTCTAGCGGGGGGGCCTATGAATGAGCACTTCTTC. It is translated as CVSSLAGGPMNEHFF. This chain joins TRBV6-5 and TRBJ2-1, with 12 bases aligning to TRBD2. CDR3 length equals 15 residues. CDR1 is MNHEY, CDR2 SVGAGI, per germline.

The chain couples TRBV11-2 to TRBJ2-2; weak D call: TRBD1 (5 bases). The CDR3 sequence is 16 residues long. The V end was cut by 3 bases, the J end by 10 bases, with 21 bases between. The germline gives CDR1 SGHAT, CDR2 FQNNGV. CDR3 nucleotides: TGTGCCAGCAGCTTCGTGGGCACAGGTGTTGCAGAGGAGCTGTTTTTT. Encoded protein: CASSFVGTGVAEELFF.

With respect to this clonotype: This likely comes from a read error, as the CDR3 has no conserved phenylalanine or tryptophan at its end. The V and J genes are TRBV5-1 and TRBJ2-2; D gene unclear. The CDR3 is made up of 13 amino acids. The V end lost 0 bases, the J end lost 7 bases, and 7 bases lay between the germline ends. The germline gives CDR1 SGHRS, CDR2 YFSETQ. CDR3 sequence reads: CASSLDGIGELFY. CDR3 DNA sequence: TGCGCCAGCAGCTTGGATGGAATCGGGGAGCTGTTTTAT.

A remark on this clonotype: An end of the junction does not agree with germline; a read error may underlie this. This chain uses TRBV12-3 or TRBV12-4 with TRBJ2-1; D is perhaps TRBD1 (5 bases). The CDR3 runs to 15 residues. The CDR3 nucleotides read TGTACCAGCAGTTTTACTGGGGCTACCTACAATGAGGAGTTCTTC. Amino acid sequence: CTSSFTGATYNEEFF.

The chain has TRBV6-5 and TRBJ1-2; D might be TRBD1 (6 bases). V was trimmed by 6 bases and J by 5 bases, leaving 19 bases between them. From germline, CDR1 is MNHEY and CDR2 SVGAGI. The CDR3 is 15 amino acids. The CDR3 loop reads CASSPDSETSYGYTF. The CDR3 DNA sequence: TGTGCCAGCAGCCCGGACAGTGAGACTAGTTATGGCTACACCTTC.

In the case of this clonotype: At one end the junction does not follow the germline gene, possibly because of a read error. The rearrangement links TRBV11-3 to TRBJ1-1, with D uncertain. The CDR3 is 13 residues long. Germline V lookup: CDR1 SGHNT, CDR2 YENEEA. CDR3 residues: CVSSPPVNTEVFF. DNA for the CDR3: TGTGTCAGCAGCCCCCCGGTGAACACTGAAGTTTTCTTT.

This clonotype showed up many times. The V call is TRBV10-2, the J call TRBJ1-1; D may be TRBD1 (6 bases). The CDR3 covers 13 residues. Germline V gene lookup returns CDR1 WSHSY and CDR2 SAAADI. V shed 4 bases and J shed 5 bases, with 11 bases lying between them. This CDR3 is CASSVRGRTEAFF. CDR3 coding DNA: TGCGCCAGCAGTGTGAGGGGGAGGACTGAAGCTTTCTTT.

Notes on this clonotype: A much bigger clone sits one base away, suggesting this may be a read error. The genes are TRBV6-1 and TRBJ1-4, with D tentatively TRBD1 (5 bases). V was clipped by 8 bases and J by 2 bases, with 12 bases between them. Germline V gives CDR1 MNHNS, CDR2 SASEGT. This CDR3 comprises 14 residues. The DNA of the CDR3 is TGTGCCAGCTTCCTGGAGGGGACTAATGAAAAACTGTTTTTT. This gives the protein CASFLEGTNEKLFF.

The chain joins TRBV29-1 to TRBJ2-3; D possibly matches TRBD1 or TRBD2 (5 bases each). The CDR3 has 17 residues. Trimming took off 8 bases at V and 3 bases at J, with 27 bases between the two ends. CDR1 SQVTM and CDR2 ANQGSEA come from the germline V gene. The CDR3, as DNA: TGCAGCTTACTCCCATATGTGACAGTGAGGGATACAGATACGCAGTATTTT. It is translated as CSLLPYVTVRDTDTQYF.

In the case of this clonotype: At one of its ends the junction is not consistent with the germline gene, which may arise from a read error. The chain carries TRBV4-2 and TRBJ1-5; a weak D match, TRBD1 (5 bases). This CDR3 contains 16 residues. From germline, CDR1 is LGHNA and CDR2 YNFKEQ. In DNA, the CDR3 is TGTGCCAGAAGCCCTCAAACGACAGCCGCGGCTAAGCCCCAGCATTTT. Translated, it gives CARSPQTTAAAKPQHF.

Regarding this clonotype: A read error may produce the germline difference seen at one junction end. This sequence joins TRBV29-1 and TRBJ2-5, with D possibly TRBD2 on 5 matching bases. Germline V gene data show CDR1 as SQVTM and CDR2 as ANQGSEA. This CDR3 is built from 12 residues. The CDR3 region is CSVQGLLAYTYF. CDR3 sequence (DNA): TGCAGCGTACAAGGACTCCTGGCTTATACCTATTTC.

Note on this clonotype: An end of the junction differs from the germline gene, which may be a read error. The CDR3: CASTRLLARNTGELFF. CDR3 DNA: TGTGCAAGCACTCGCCTACTAGCGAGAAACACCGGGGAGCTGTTTTTT. This chain uses TRBV11-3 with TRBJ2-2; 7 bases map to TRBD2. CDR1 and CDR2 (germline): SGHNT, YENEEA. The CDR3 totals 16 residues.

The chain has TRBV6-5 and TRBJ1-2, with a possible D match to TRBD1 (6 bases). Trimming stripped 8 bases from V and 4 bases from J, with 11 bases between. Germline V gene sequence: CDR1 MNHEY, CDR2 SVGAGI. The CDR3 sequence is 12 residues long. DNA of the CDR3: TGTGCCAGCTGCAGGGGTGGCTATGGCTACACCTTC. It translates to CASCRGGYGYTF.

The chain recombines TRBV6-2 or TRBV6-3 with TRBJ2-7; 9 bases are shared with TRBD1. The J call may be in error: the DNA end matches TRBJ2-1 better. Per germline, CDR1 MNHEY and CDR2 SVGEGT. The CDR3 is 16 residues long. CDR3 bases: TGTGCCAGCAGTCACGCGCTGAACAGGGGGCCCTACGAGCAGTTCTTC. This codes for CASSHALNRGPYEQFF.

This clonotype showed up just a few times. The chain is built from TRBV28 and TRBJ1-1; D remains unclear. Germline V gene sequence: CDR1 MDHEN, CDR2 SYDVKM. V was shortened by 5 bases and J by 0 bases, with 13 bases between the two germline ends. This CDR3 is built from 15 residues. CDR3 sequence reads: CASSPTDGMNTEAFF. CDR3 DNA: TGTGCCAGCAGTCCCACGGACGGAATGAACACTGAAGCTTTCTTT. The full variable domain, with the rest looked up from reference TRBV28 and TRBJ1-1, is DVKVTQSSRYLVKRTGEKVFLECVQDMDHENMFWYRQDPGLGLRLIYFSYDVKMKEKGDIPEGYSVSREKKERFSLILESASTNQTSMYLCASSPTDGMNTEAFFGQGTRLTVV.

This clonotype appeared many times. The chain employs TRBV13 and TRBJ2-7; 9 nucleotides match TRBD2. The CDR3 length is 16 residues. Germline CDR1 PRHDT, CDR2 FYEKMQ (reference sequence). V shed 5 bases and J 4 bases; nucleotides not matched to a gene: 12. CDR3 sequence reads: CASSRLMGLAEYEQYF. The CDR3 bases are TGTGCCAGCAGCAGACTGATGGGACTAGCAGAGTACGAGCAGTACTTC.

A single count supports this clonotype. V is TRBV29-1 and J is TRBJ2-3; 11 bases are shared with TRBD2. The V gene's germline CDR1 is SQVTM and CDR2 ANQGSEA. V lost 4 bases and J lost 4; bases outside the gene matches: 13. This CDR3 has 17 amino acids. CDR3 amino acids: CSVVSYLAGGVADTQYF. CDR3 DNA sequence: TGCAGCGTTGTGTCCTACTTAGCGGGAGGGGTTGCAGATACGCAGTATTTT.

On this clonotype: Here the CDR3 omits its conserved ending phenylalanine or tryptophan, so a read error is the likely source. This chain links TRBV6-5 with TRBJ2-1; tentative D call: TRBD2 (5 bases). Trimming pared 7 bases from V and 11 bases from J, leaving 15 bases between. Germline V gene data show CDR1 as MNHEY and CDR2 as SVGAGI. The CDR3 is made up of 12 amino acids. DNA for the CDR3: TGTGCCAGCATGAGCGGCACCCGGAAGCAGTTCGTC. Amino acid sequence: CASMSGTRKQFV.

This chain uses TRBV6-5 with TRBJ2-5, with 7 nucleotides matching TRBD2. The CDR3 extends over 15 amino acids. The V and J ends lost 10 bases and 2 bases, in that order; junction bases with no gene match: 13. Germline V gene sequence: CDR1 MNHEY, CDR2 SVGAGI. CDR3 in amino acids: CAITYQRDAQETQYF. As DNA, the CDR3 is TGTGCCATCACTTATCAGCGGGACGCACAAGAGACCCAGTACTTC.

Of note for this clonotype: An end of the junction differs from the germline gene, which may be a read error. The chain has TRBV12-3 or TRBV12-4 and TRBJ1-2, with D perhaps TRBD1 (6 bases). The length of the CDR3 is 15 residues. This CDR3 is CDSSLRGGGLYGYTF. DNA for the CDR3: TGTGACAGCAGTCTCCGGGGGGGCGGGCTCTATGGCTACACCTTC.

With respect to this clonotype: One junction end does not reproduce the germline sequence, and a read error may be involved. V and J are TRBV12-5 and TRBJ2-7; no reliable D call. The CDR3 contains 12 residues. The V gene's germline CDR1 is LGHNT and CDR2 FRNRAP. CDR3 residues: CGSGPNPEEQYF. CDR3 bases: TGTGGTAGTGGCCCAAACCCTGAGGAGCAGTACTTC.

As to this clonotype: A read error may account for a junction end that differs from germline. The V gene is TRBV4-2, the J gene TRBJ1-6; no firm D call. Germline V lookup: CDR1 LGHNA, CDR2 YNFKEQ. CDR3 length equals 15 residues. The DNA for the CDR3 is TGTGCCAGCAGCCGGTCGACCCTCGGTAACTCACTCCTCCACTTT. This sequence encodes CASSRSTLGNSLLHF.

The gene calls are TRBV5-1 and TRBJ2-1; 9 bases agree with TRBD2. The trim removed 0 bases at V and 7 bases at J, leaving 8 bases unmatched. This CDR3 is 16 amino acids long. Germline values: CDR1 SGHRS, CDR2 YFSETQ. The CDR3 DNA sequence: TGCGCCAGCAGCTTGGGCGGGACTAGCATGGCGAATGAGCAGTTCTTC. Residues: CASSLGGTSMANEQFF.

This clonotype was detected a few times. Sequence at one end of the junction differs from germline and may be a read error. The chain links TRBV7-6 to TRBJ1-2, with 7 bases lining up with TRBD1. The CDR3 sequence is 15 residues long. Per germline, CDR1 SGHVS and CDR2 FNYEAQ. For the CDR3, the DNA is TGTGCCAGCAGCTCAAGACAGGGAGAGTTCTATGGCTACACATTC. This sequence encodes CASSSRQGEFYGYTF.

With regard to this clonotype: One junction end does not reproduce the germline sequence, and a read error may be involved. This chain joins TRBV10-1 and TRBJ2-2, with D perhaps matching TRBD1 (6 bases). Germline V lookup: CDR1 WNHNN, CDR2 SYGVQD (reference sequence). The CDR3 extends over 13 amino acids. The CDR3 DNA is TGCACCAGCAGCCACAGGGCCTCCGGGGAGCTGATTTTT. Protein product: CTSSHRASGELIF.